Presented here are 10 T cell receptor beta chains from one specimen sequenced in a study of CD8 T cells in ankylosing spondylitis. TCRdb processed the 5' RACE reads anew with MiXCR; each CDR3 protein has one entry. The profile shows 240,000 or so distinct CDR3 sequences, over 8.5% of them singletons. The sample comprised blood, either unsorted or a sorted T cell fraction (not recorded which). Receptor source: a male donor with ankylosing spondylitis or in good health (not recorded which).

This clonotype has a count of ten or more. The chain employs TRBV12-3 or TRBV12-4 and TRBJ2-1; TRBD2 matches at 7 bases. This CDR3 comprises 15 residues. With V trimmed by 2 bases and J by 4 bases, 5 bases remained unmatched. The CDR3 spells CASSLLSGDYNEQFF. The CDR3, as DNA: TGTGCCAGCAGTTTACTGAGCGGGGATTACAATGAGCAGTTCTTC.

The rearrangement uses TRBV20-1 and TRBJ2-5, with D tentatively TRBD1 or TRBD2 (5 bases each). V was trimmed by 4 bases and J by 1 base, leaving 10 bases between them. CDR1 is DFQATT, CDR2 SNEGSKA, per germline (reference sequence). This CDR3 spans 13 amino acids. CDR3 coding DNA: TGCAGTGCTACCGACGGGACCCAAGAGACCCAGTACTTC. Translated: CSATDGTQETQYF.

This clonotype was detected a few times. This sequence joins TRBV18 and TRBJ1-1; D perhaps matches TRBD1 (5 bases). The length of the CDR3 is 13 residues. Germline V lookup: CDR1 KGHSH, CDR2 LQKENI. Trimming took 6 bases from V and 5 from J, leaving 13 bases between them. The CDR3 DNA is TGTGCCAGCTCCCGAGGGGAGGGGACTGAAGCTTTCTTT. Amino acid sequence: CASSRGEGTEAFF.

The V gene is TRBV6-5, the J gene TRBJ2-3; 7 bases fit TRBD2. The CDR3 covers 15 residues. Germline trimming cut 4 bases from V and 2 bases from J; bases unmatched to any gene: 6. Germline-derived CDR1 and CDR2 are MNHEY and SVGAGI. The CDR3, as DNA: TGTGCCAGCAGTTCCCGGCGGGAGAACACAGATACGCAGTATTTT. Protein: CASSSRRENTDTQYF.

The chain carries TRBV7-2 and TRBJ2-5; 8 bases map to TRBD2. CDR1 is SGHTA and CDR2 is FQGNSA in the germline V gene. The CDR3 contains 14 residues. Trimming took 5 bases from V and 7 from J; bases not matched to a gene: 9. The DNA of the CDR3 is TGTGCCAGCAGCGTACCCGGGACTAGAGTGACCCAGTACTTC. Encoded protein: CASSVPGTRVTQYF.

This clonotype appeared a few times. This chain uses TRBV12-5 with TRBJ2-3; TRBD1 aligns across 7 bases. The CDR3 consists of 16 residues. CDR1 and CDR2 from the germline V gene are LGHNT and FRNRAP. The junction had 5 bases not matched to a gene; V was cut back by 0 bases and J by 2 bases. Written as DNA, the CDR3 is TGTGCTAGTGGTTTGGTAAACAGGGGATACACAGATACGCAGTATTTT. Its translation: CASGLVNRGYTDTQYF.

This clonotype was detected ten times or more. The chain recombines TRBV25-1 with TRBJ2-4; D not resolved. CDR1 MGHDK and CDR2 SYGVNS come from the germline V gene. The CDR3 sequence is 14 residues long. The V gene lost 4 bases and the J gene lost 0 bases, with 7 bases spanning the gap. This chain's CDR3 is CASSVPGAKNIQYF. CDR3 bases: TGTGCCAGCAGTGTTCCGGGAGCCAAAAACATTCAGTACTTC.

This clonotype was counted between two and nine times. The chain has TRBV12-3 or TRBV12-4 and TRBJ2-2, with 8 bases lining up with TRBD2. The CDR3 extends over 16 amino acids. J gave up 1 base and V 3 bases, and 4 bases lay outside the gene matches. The CDR3: CASSFGLARNTGELFF. The CDR3 region has the DNA TGTGCCAGCAGTTTCGGACTAGCACGGAACACCGGGGAGCTGTTTTTT.

There are many counts of this clonotype. The chain recombines TRBV7-8 with TRBJ1-5; D is perhaps TRBD1 (5 bases). The CDR3 sequence is 17 residues long. Germline V gene lookup returns CDR1 SGHVS and CDR2 FQNEAQ. Trimming removed 3 bases at V and 4 bases at J, with 19 bases between. CDR3 in DNA: TGTGCCAGCAGCTTCTCTCACACGCGGGGACGGAATCAGCCCCAGCATTTT. It translates to CASSFSHTRGRNQPQHF.

This clonotype was detected ten times or more. The J gene is TRBJ2-1, the V gene TRBV12-3 or TRBV12-4, with 11 positions matching TRBD2. V shed 6 bases and J 5 bases; nucleotides not matched to a gene: 6. This CDR3 has 15 amino acids. In DNA, the CDR3 is TGTGCCAGCAGGCCTAGCGGGAGGAGGGACAATGAGCAGTTCTTC. Translation: CASRPSGRRDNEQFF.